Following are 2 T cell receptor beta chains from one sample sequenced in a study of neoadjuvant nivolumab and ipilimumab in lung cancer. Assay used: immunoSEQ multiplex PCR; TCRdb lists only in-frame clones, some missing. Of about 18,000 clones listed, over 70% are singletons. The material sequenced was tumor tissue, taken after neoadjuvant nivolumab, alone or with ipilimumab, at or shortly before surgery. The origin of the receptors is an adult with non-small cell lung cancer.

This clone has more than one count but fewer than ten. The V and J genes are TRBV29-1 and TRBJ2-7; D might be TRBD2 (5 bases). In germline, CDR1 is SQVTM, CDR2 ANQGSEA. Deletions cut 4 bases from V and 5 bases from J, with 15 bases between. CDR3 length: 13 residues. Here the CDR3 reads CSVGLPASNEQYF. The DNA for the CDR3 is TGCAGCGTTGGCCTCCCGGCTAGCAACGAGCAGTACTTC.

The CDR3 region has the DNA TGTGCCACCGGGTTGACAGGGAACGAGCAGTACTTC. Its translation: CATGLTGNEQYF. This chain joins TRBV18 and TRBJ2-7; 7 nucleotides match TRBD1. The germline CDR1 and CDR2 sequences are KGHSH and LQKENI. The trim removed 10 bases at V and 5 bases at J, leaving 8 bases unmatched. The CDR3 consists of 12 residues.